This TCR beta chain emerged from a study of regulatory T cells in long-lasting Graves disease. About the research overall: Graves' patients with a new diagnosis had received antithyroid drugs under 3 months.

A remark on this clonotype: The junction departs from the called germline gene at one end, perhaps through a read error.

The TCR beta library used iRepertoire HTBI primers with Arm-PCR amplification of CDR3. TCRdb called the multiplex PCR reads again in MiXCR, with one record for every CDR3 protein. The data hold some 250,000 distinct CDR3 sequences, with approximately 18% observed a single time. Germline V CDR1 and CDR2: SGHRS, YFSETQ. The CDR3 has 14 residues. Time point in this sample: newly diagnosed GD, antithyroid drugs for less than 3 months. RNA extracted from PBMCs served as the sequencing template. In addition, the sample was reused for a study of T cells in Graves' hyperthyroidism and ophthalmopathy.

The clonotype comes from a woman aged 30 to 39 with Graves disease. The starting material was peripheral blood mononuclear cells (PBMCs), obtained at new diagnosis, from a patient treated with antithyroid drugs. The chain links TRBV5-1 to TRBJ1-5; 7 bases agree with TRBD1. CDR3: CASNTGTDHQPQRF. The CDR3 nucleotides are TGCGCCAGCAATACCGGGACAGATCATCAGCCCCAGCGTTTT.